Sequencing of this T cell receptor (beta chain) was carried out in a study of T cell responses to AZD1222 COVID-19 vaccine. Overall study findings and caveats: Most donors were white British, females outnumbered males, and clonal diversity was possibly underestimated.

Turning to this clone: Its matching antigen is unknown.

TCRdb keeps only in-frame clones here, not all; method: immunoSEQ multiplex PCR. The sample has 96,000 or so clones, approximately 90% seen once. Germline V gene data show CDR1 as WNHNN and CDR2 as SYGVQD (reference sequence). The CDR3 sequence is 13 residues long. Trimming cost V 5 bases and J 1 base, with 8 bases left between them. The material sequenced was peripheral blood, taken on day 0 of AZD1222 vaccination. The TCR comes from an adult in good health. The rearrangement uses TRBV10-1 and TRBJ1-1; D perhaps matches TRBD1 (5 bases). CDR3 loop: CASSLDRNTEAFF. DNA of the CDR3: TGCGCCAGCAGTCTCGACAGGAACACTGAAGCTTTCTTT.